This is a list of T cell receptor beta chains from one sample in a study of blood T cells in healthy people across ages. TCRdb analysed the 5' RACE reads with MiXCR anew, one entry per CDR3 protein. The table records about 1.8 million distinct CDR3 sequences, roughly 50% of them present only once. The sequenced sample was blood. All receptors derive from a middle-aged woman in good health. Both conserved end residues are part of each CDR3. D genes are given only for firm matches. Some rows mark clone size as missing; the rest say once, few, many or name a class of expanded clone.

d_call	clone_size	v_call	j_call	cdr3_aa	cdr3_nt
TRBD2	NA	TRBV20-1	TRBJ2-1	CSAGTSGGARYNEQFF	TGCAGTGCCGGGACTAGCGGGGGGGCAAGGTACAATGAGCAGTTCTTC
TRBD2	NA	TRBV3-1	TRBJ2-3	CASSQDGRVAGGRGAQYF	TGTGCCAGCAGCCAAGACGGCAGGGTAGCGGGGGGTAGAGGGGCGCAGTATTTT
NA	NA	TRBV3-1	TRBJ2-3	CASSSPVSTDTQYF	TGTGCCAGCAGCTCTCCGGTCAGCACAGATACGCAGTATTTT
NA	NA	TRBV28	TRBJ2-3	CASSLFEGYGTQYF	TGTGCCAGCAGTTTATTTGAGGGTTACGGTACGCAGTATTTT
NA	NA	TRBV29-1	TRBJ2-5	CSVGPQGETQYF	TGCAGCGTTGGCCCACAAGGGGAGACCCAGTACTTC
NA	NA	TRBV14	TRBJ1-2	CASSQEIGGGYGYTF	TGTGCCAGCAGCCAAGAAATAGGGGGTGGCTATGGCTACACCTTC
TRBD1	few	TRBV29-1	TRBJ2-1	CSVSTGSNYNEQFF	TGCAGCGTATCGACAGGGTCGAACTACAATGAGCAGTTCTTC
NA	NA	TRBV4-1	TRBJ1-1	CASSQDGGVGLMNTEAFF	TGCGCCAGCAGCCAAGACGGGGGGGTGGGTCTCATGAACACTGAAGCTTTCTTT
TRBD1	NA	TRBV12-3/TRBV12-4	TRBJ2-6	CASSGRGLVSGANVLTF	TGTGCCAGCAGTGGAAGGGGGCTGGTTTCTGGGGCCAACGTCCTGACTTTC
NA	few	TRBV29-1	TRBJ2-1	CSVVVLNEQFF	TGCAGCGTTGTTGTGCTCAATGAGCAGTTCTTC
NA	NA	TRBV29-1	TRBJ2-3	CTVQPSTDTQYF	TGCACCGTCCAGCCTAGCACAGATACGCAGTATTTT
TRBD1	NA	TRBV5-1	TRBJ2-4	CASSLEGTGNAGEQYF	TGCGCCAGCAGCTTGGAGGGGACAGGGAACGCGGGTGAGCAGTACTTC
NA	NA	TRBV20-1	TRBJ1-2	CSAQLTGIISYGYTF	TGCAGTGCCCAGTTAACAGGGATTATTAGCTATGGCTACACCTTC
NA	NA	TRBV6-2/TRBV6-3	TRBJ2-7	CASSDRDGYYEQYF	TGTGCCAGCAGTGACCGGGACGGATACTACGAGCAGTACTTC
TRBD1	NA	TRBV4-1	TRBJ2-1	CAAQGDSRYNEQFF	TGCGCCGCGCAGGGGGACAGTCGCTACAATGAGCAGTTCTTC
TRBD2	NA	TRBV4-2	TRBJ2-3	CASSPTTSGGWDTQYF	TGTGCCAGCAGCCCGACGACTAGCGGGGGATGGGATACGCAGTATTTT
NA	NA	TRBV6-2/TRBV6-3	TRBJ2-1	CASSKTENNEQFF	TGTGCCAGCAGCAAGACAGAGAACAATGAGCAGTTCTTC
NA	NA	TRBV5-1	TRBJ2-7	CASSEQQGNEQYF	TGCGCCAGCAGCGAACAACAGGGAAACGAGCAGTACTTC
NA	NA	TRBV7-2	TRBJ2-4	CASSPPGLVKNIQYF	TGTGCCAGCAGCCCTCCCGGTCTAGTCAAAAACATTCAGTACTTC
TRBD1	NA	TRBV12-3/TRBV12-4	TRBJ2-3	CASSAIKLGQGVTETQYF	TGTGCCAGCAGTGCAATAAAACTTGGACAGGGGGTCACAGAGACGCAGTATTTT
TRBD2	NA	TRBV6-5	TRBJ2-7	CACTPGGEYNEQYF	TGTGCCTGCACCCCGGGGGGAGAATACAATGAGCAGTACTTC
NA	NA	TRBV7-2	TRBJ1-2	CASSLSSGARNNYDYTF	TGTGCCAGCAGCTTAAGCTCAGGAGCGAGGAATAACTATGACTACACCTTC
TRBD1	NA	TRBV6-1	TRBJ2-6	CASLWDRGLGANVLTF	TGTGCCTCCTTGTGGGACAGGGGGCTTGGGGCCAACGTCCTGACTTTC
NA	NA	TRBV4-1	TRBJ1-2	CASSQAGRGYGYTF	TGCGCCAGCAGCCAGGCAGGCCGCGGGTATGGCTACACCTTC
NA	few	TRBV3-1	TRBJ2-7	CASSPFGGVEQYF	TGTGCCAGCAGCCCGTTTGGGGGCGTGGAGCAGTACTTC
NA	NA	TRBV11-1	TRBJ1-2	CASSNPSLTRPRIDFNYGYTF	TGTGCCAGCAGCAACCCCTCCCTGACAAGGCCAAGGATAGATTTTAACTATGGCTACACCTTC
NA	NA	TRBV14	TRBJ2-7	CASSQVSLASHEQYF	TGTGCCAGCAGCCAAGTATCTCTAGCTTCCCACGAGCAGTACTTC
NA	NA	TRBV12-3/TRBV12-4	TRBJ2-3	CASSLGGGGYTDTQYF	TGTGCCAGCAGTTTAGGGGGCGGGGGCTACACAGATACGCAGTATTTT
NA	few	TRBV29-1	TRBJ2-7	CSVVQGPFYEQYF	TGCAGCGTTGTTCAGGGGCCCTTCTACGAGCAGTACTTC
TRBD1	NA	TRBV4-3	TRBJ2-6	CASSQVSGQGYAGANVLTF	TGCGCCAGCAGCCAAGTATCGGGACAGGGATATGCTGGGGCCAACGTCCTGACTTTC
NA	NA	TRBV10-3	TRBJ2-1	CAILGTTEQFF	TGTGCCATCCTTGGGACAACCGAGCAGTTCTTC
TRBD2	NA	TRBV25-1	TRBJ2-4	CASGRAGAINIQYF	TGTGCCAGCGGCCGAGCGGGGGCCATAAACATTCAGTACTTC
NA	NA	TRBV20-1	TRBJ2-4	CSADTVAKNIQYF	TGCAGTGCGGACACCGTAGCCAAAAACATTCAGTACTTC
NA	NA	TRBV14	TRBJ2-7	CASSQVYRPYEQYF	TGTGCCAGCAGCCAAGTATACAGGCCCTACGAGCAGTACTTC
NA	few	TRBV18	TRBJ1-2	CASSPLSDSSNYGYTF	TGTGCCAGCTCACCTCTCTCGGACAGTTCTAACTATGGCTACACCTTC
NA	NA	TRBV6-2/TRBV6-3	TRBJ2-5	CTTTWWEKETQYF	TGTACCACGACCTGGTGGGAGAAAGAGACCCAGTACTTC
TRBD2	NA	TRBV28	TRBJ2-6	CASSLAGVSSGANVLTF	TGTGCCAGCAGTTTGGCGGGGGTGAGCTCTGGGGCCAACGTCCTGACTTTC
TRBD2	many	TRBV6-5	TRBJ2-7	CASSPRGGNEQYF	TGTGCCAGCAGTCCCCGGGGGGGGAACGAGCAGTACTTC
TRBD1	few	TRBV12-3/TRBV12-4	TRBJ1-2	CASRGGGASGYTF	TGTGCCAGCCGTGGAGGGGGCGCGTCTGGCTACACCTTC
TRBD1	NA	TRBV20-1	TRBJ2-1	CSARDTGGWEQFF	TGCAGTGCTAGAGACACAGGGGGTTGGGAGCAGTTCTTC
TRBD1	few	TRBV20-1	TRBJ2-7	CSAPVDLQGDSSYEQYF	TGCAGTGCTCCCGTCGACTTGCAGGGGGATAGCTCCTACGAGCAGTACTTC
TRBD2	NA	TRBV7-3	TRBJ2-1	CASSEQPGGNEQFF	TGTGCCAGCAGCGAACAGCCGGGGGGAAATGAGCAGTTCTTC
TRBD1	NA	TRBV6-2/TRBV6-3	TRBJ2-6	CASQGAFSGANVLTF	TGTGCCAGCCAGGGGGCTTTCTCTGGGGCCAACGTCCTGACTTTC
TRBD2	few	TRBV4-1	TRBJ2-3	CASSGTSGGLGDTQYF	TGCGCCAGCAGCGGGACTAGCGGGGGTTTGGGAGATACGCAGTATTTT
NA	NA	TRBV6-2/TRBV6-3	TRBJ2-3	CASSYPAGIQEWDTDTQYF	TGTGCCAGCAGTTACCCCGCGGGGATACAGGAATGGGACACAGATACGCAGTATTTT
NA	NA	TRBV20-1	TRBJ1-5	CSAREAGRQPQHF	TGCAGTGCTAGAGAGGCGGGGAGACAGCCCCAGCATTTT
NA	NA	TRBV12-3/TRBV12-4	TRBJ2-1	CASSFHRVQYNEQFF	TGTGCCAGCAGTTTCCACAGGGTCCAGTACAATGAGCAGTTCTTC
TRBD2	few	TRBV28	TRBJ2-3	CASSPIGAGGSDTQYF	TGTGCCAGCAGTCCCATCGGAGCGGGGGGGTCCGATACGCAGTATTTT
TRBD1	few	TRBV27	TRBJ2-7	CASSDRGLDEQYF	TGTGCCAGCAGCGACAGGGGGCTCGACGAGCAGTACTTC
NA	NA	TRBV4-3	TRBJ2-1	CASSQDNNPYNEQFF	TGCGCCAGCAGCCAAGATAATAATCCCTACAATGAGCAGTTCTTC
NA	few	TRBV20-1	TRBJ2-4	CSAPGQRNIQYF	TGCAGTGCACCCGGACAGAGAAACATTCAGTACTTC
NA	few	TRBV20-1	TRBJ2-6	CSAFQLQGLASGANVLTF	TGCAGTGCTTTCCAACTCCAGGGTCTGGCGTCCGGGGCCAACGTCCTGACTTTC
NA	NA	TRBV28	TRBJ2-1	CASSLLRASYNEQFF	TGTGCCAGCAGTCTACTTCGGGCCTCCTACAATGAGCAGTTCTTC
NA	NA	TRBV7-2	TRBJ1-2	CASSPRPGDNYGYTF	TGTGCCAGCAGCCCTCGGCCAGGGGATAACTATGGCTACACCTTC
NA	few	TRBV11-1	TRBJ2-5	CASSLGYLKETQYF	TGTGCCAGCAGCTTAGGATACCTAAAAGAGACCCAGTACTTC
NA	once	TRBV6-1	TRBJ1-5	CASTPTGLSNQPQHF	TGTGCCAGCACACCCACAGGCCTAAGCAATCAGCCCCAGCATTTT